The clone carrying this T cell receptor (beta chain) appeared a few times. What it recognizes is unknown. This specimen comes from a study of T cell repertoires in cytomegalovirus infection. Across the study: Public TCR beta signature analysis indicated the presence of both CMV infection and matching HLA type. Study-wide points: HLA-C-restricted, CMV-specific TCR beta clonotypes were dominant ex vivo.

TCRdb processed the reads anew with MiXCR; each CDR3 protein has one entry. The sample lists about 310,000 distinct CDR3 sequences; around 25% were seen once. The TCR sequence derives from a human donor in good health (CMV status not recorded). Some clones in this sample may be carry-over from other donors' samples. The sequences come from cultured PBMCs, collected from culture after CMV antigen stimulation.

CDR3 in amino acids: CASSWPGGARNEQFF. In DNA form, the CDR3 reads TGTGCCAGCAGCTGGCCTGGCGGAGCCAGGAATGAGCAGTTCTTC. The chain couples TRBV13 to TRBJ2-1; D is uncertain. Between the trimmed V and J ends, which lost 4 bases and 7 bases, there was a span of 17 bases. The germline V gene encodes CDR1 PRHDT and CDR2 FYEKMQ (reference sequence). The CDR3 length is 15 residues.